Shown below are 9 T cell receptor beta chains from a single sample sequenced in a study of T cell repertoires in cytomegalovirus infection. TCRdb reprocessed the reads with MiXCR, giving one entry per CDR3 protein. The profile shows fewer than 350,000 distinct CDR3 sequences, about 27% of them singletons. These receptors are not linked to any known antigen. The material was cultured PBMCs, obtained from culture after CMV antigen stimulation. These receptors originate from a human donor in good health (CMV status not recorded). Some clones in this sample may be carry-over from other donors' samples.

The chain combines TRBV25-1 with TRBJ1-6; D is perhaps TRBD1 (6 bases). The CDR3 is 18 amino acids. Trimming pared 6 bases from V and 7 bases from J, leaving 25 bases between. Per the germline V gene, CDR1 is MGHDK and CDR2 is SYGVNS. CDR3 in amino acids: CASSPWEGVAGANSPLHF. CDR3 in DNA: TGTGCCAGCAGCCCATGGGAAGGCGTTGCAGGGGCAAATTCACCCCTCCACTTT.

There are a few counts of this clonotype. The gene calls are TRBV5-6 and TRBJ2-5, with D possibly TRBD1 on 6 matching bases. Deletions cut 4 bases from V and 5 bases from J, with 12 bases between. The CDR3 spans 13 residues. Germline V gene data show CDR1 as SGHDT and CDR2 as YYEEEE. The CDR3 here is CASSRGHRETQYF. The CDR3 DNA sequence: TGTGCCAGCAGCCGGGGACACCGGGAGACCCAGTACTTC.

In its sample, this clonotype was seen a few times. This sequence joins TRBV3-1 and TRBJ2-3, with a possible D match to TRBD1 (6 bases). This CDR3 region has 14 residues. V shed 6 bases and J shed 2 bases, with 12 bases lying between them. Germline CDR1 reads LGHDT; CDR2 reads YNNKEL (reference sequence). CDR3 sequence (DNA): TGTGCCAGCAGGCCGGGACAACTCACAGATACGCAGTATTTT. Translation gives CASRPGQLTDTQYF.

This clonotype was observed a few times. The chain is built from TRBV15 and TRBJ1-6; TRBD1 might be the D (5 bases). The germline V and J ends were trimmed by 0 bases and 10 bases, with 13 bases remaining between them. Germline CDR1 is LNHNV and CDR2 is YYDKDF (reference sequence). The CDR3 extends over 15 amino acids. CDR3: CATSRESGARSPLHF. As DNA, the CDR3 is TGTGCCACCAGCAGAGAATCCGGGGCGCGATCACCCCTCCACTTT.

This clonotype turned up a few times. The CDR3 DNA reads as TGTGCCATCAAGGCAGGATCGAACACCGGGGAGCTGTTTTTT. Its protein is CAIKAGSNTGELFF. V gene TRBV10-3 combines with J gene TRBJ2-2; D gene ambiguous. CDR3 size: 14 residues. Trimming took 7 bases from V and 0 from J, leaving 9 bases between them. Germline CDR1 ENHRY, CDR2 SYGVKD.

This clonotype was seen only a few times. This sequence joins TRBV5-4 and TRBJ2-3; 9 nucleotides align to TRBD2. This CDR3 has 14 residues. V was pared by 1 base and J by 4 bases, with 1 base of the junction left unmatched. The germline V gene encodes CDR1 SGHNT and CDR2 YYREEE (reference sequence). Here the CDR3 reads CASSLRLAADTQYF. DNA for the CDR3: TGTGCCAGCAGCTTGCGACTAGCGGCAGATACGCAGTATTTT.

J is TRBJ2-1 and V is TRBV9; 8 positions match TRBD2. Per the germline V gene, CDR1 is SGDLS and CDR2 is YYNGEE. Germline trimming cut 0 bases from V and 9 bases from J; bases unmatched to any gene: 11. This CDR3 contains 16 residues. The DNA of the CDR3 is TGTGCCAGCAGCGTAGCTACCCGGGAGGGCCAAATTGAGCAGTTCTTC. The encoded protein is CASSVATREGQIEQFF.

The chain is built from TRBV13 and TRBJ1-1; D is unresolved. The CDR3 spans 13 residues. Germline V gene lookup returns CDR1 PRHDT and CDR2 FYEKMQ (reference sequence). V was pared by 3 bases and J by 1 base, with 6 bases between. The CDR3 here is CASSFYWNTEAFF. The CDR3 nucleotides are TGTGCCAGCAGCTTTTACTGGAACACTGAAGCTTTCTTT.

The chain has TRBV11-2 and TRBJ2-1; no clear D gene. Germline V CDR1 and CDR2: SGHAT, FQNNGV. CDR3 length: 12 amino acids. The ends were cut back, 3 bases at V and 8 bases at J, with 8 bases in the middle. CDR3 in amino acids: CASSFVADEQFF. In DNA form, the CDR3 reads TGTGCCAGCAGCTTCGTCGCAGATGAGCAGTTCTTC.